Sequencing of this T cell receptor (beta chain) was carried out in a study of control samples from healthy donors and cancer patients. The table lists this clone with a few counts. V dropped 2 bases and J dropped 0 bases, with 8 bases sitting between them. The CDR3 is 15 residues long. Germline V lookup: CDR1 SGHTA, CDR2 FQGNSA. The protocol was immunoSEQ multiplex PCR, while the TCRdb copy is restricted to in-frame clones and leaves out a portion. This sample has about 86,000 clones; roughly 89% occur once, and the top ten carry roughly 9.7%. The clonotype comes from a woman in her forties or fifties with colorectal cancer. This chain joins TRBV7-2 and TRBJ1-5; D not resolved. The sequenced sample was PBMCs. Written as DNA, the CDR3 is TGTGCCAGCAGCTTATGGCATGATAGCAATCAGCCCCAGCATTTT. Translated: CASSLWHDSNQPQHF.